The 19 T cell receptor beta chains below were found in one sample sequenced in a study of cytomegalovirus exposure and HLA in healthy donors. This table comes from immunoSEQ multiplex PCR, and its TCRdb copy is limited to in-frame clones, with some not included. This table has approximately 82,000 clones, 85% to 95% appearing once. The sample consisted of PBMCs. The receptor set was obtained from a woman aged 18-35 years in good health and CMV-seronegative.

The V call is TRBV30, the J call TRBJ1-1; perhaps TRBD1 as D (6 bases). V gave up 3 bases and J gave up 2 bases, with 10 bases separating them. From germline, CDR1 is GTSNPN and CDR2 SVGIG (reference sequence). The CDR3 spans 13 residues. DNA of the CDR3: TGTGCCTGGAGGTCACAGGGAAACACTGAAGCTTTCTTT. Translating gives CAWRSQGNTEAFF. The variable domain in full, with the rest retrieved from reference TRBV30 and TRBJ1-1, is SQTIHQWPATLVQPVGSPLSLECTVEGTSNPNLYWYRQAAGRGLQLLFYSVGIGQISSEVPQNLSASRPQDRQFILSSKKLLLSDSGFYLCAWRSQGNTEAFFGQGTRLTVV.

This clone showed up just once. The chain employs TRBV5-6 and TRBJ2-5, with TRBD2 identical over 9 bases. The V segment lost 3 bases and the J segment 0 bases; nucleotides outside the gene matches: 15. The CDR3 is made up of 19 amino acids. From germline, CDR1 is SGHDT and CDR2 YYEEEE. The CDR3 DNA reads as TGTGCCAGCAGCTGGGGATGGCCTAGCGGGAATTTGTACCAAGAGACCCAGTACTTC. Its protein product is CASSWGWPSGNLYQETQYF.

The chain has TRBV4-1 and TRBJ2-7; D might be TRBD2 (6 bases). Trimming cost V 3 bases and J 0 bases, with 15 bases left between them. The CDR3 runs 16 residues. The germline V gene has CDR1 MGHRA and CDR2 YSYEKL. CDR3 bases: TGCGCCAGCAGCCACGACAACCGGGGGATCTCCTACGAGCAGTACTTC. It encodes CASSHDNRGISYEQYF.

This CDR3 reads CASSHHKAGITRVFYYEQYF. The CDR3 DNA reads TGTGCCAGCAGCCACCACAAGGCGGGAATCACGAGGGTCTTCTACTACGAGCAGTACTTC. The rearrangement joins TRBV7-8 to TRBJ2-7; a possible D gene is TRBD2 (6 bases). The V and J ends lost 5 bases and 3 bases respectively, with 32 bases between them. The CDR3 has 20 amino acids. Germline V gene data show CDR1 as SGHVS and CDR2 as FQNEAQ.

V gene TRBV2 combines with J gene TRBJ2-2; the match to TRBD2 covers 13 bases. CDR1 and CDR2 from the germline V gene are SNHLY and FYNNEI. CDR3 length equals 16 residues. J lost 4 bases, V lost 5 bases, and 4 bases had no gene match. The CDR3 here is CASSWTSGRPTGELFF. DNA for the CDR3: TGTGCCAGCAGTTGGACTAGCGGGAGACCCACCGGGGAGCTGTTTTTT.

V and J are TRBV27 and TRBJ2-5, with TRBD2 identical over 11 bases. The CDR3 is made up of 14 amino acids. V gave up 7 bases and J gave up 5 bases; unmatched junction bases: 6. Germline-derived CDR1 and CDR2 are MNHEY and SMNVEV (reference sequence). CDR3 nucleotides: TGTGCCAGCACCTCGACTAGCGGGAACGAGACCCAGTACTTC. This sequence encodes CASTSTSGNETQYF.

This chain joins TRBV6-5 and TRBJ2-7; D possibly corresponds to TRBD2 (6 bases). V was cut by 2 bases and J by 6 bases, with 17 bases left in between. This CDR3 contains 15 residues. CDR1 is MNHEY and CDR2 is SVGAGI in the germline V gene. The chain's CDR3 is CASSYVGTGESEQYF. CDR3 DNA sequence: TGTGCCAGCAGTTACGTTGGGACTGGGGAATCCGAGCAGTACTTC.

This clone was seen once. The chain employs TRBV29-1 and TRBJ2-7; 7 bases are a match to TRBD1. The CDR3 contains 15 residues. Germline CDR1 and CDR2: SQVTM and ANQGSEA. The trim removed 3 bases at V and 1 base at J, leaving 9 bases unmatched. CDR3 protein: CSVDYVSGGSYEQYF. Written as DNA, the CDR3 is TGCAGCGTTGATTATGTATCAGGGGGATCCTACGAGCAGTACTTC.

The V and J genes are TRBV6-5 and TRBJ1-1, with unresolved D. The CDR3 has 11 residues. CDR1 is MNHEY, CDR2 SVGAGI, per germline. V lost 5 bases and J lost 11, with 12 bases in between. The CDR3 loop reads CASSTLRGAFF. Here the CDR3 DNA reads TGTGCCAGCAGTACTCTGCGAGGGGCTTTCTTT.

This clone was detected once. The chain has TRBV18 and TRBJ1-1; D may be TRBD1 (6 bases). V was cut by 6 bases and J by 3 bases, with 14 bases left in between. The CDR3 extends over 14 amino acids. Per the germline V gene, CDR1 is KGHSH and CDR2 is LQKENI. CDR3 amino acids: CASSSQGPDTEAFF. The CDR3 DNA reads TGTGCCAGCTCTTCTCAGGGGCCGGACACTGAAGCTTTCTTT.

The chain recombines TRBV5-1 with TRBJ2-7; TRBD1 matches at 8 bases. The V segment lost 2 bases and the J segment 5 bases; nucleotides outside the gene matches: 6. This CDR3 spans 14 amino acids. Germline V gene lookup returns CDR1 SGHRS and CDR2 YFSETQ. CDR3 sequence (DNA): TGCGCCAGCAGCTTAGGACAGGGTCAAGACGAGCAGTACTTC. This sequence encodes CASSLGQGQDEQYF.

The chain carries TRBV13 and TRBJ2-6, with 7 bases that match TRBD1. CDR1 PRHDT and CDR2 FYEKMQ come from the germline V gene (reference sequence). This CDR3 is 19 amino acids long. The junction had 14 bases not matched to a gene; V was cut back by 3 bases and J by 3 bases. CDR3 loop: CASSLWGQPGVVGANVLTF. In nucleotides, the CDR3 is TGTGCCAGCAGCTTGTGGGGACAGCCTGGAGTGGTTGGGGCCAACGTCCTGACTTTC.

This chain uses TRBV5-5 with TRBJ1-5, with TRBD1 matching 7 bases. The J segment lost 6 bases and the V segment lost 4 bases, leaving 13 bases of the junction unmatched. The CDR3 is 16 residues long. Germline-derived CDR1 and CDR2 are SGHKS and YYEKEE (reference sequence). CDR3 sequence (DNA): TGTGCCAGCAGCCCCTGGACAGGTCCGGGTGTTCAGCCCCAGCATTTT. Its translation: CASSPWTGPGVQPQHF.

The chain couples TRBV7-9 to TRBJ2-3; 8 positions match TRBD2. The CDR3 spans 16 residues. Germline lookup yields CDR1 SEHNR and CDR2 FQNEAQ (reference sequence). V was clipped by 5 bases and J by 4 bases; unmatched bases: 11. Here the CDR3 DNA reads TGTGCCAGCAGCCGACGGCGGGGGGAGGGACCAGATACGCAGTATTTT. This encodes CASSRRRGEGPDTQYF.

This CDR3 reads CASSIPGQGAGGYTF. The CDR3 DNA is TGCGCCAGCAGCATACCGGGACAGGGGGCGGGTGGCTACACCTTC. This chain uses TRBV4-1 with TRBJ1-2; TRBD1 aligns across 12 bases. The trim removed 5 bases at V and 7 bases at J, leaving 8 bases unmatched. This CDR3 has 15 residues. The germline CDR1 and CDR2 sequences are MGHRA and YSYEKL.

Here the CDR3 reads CASSPSRDREGGEKLFF. In DNA, the CDR3 is TGTGCCAGCAGCCCGTCCCGGGACAGGGAGGGAGGAGAAAAACTGTTTTTT. The chain combines TRBV7-9 with TRBJ1-4; 9 bases line up with TRBD1. This CDR3 is 17 amino acids long. Germline CDR1 and CDR2: SEHNR and FQNEAQ (reference sequence). The V and J ends lost 5 bases and 8 bases, in that order; junction bases with no gene match: 15.

The chain has TRBV4-3 and TRBJ2-1; a possible D gene is TRBD1 (7 bases). Germline CDR1 and CDR2: LGHNA and YSLEER. V dropped 4 bases and J dropped 15 bases, with 16 bases sitting between them. The CDR3 has 12 residues. The CDR3 DNA is TGCGCCAGCAGCCGCTCAGGGGGGTGGCTGTTCTTC. It is translated as CASSRSGGWLFF.

Points on this clone: Other DNA sequences in this specimen translate into the identical CDR3. The V gene is TRBV18, the J gene TRBJ2-7, with D maybe TRBD2 (5 bases). The length of the CDR3 is 13 residues. Germline V gene sequence: CDR1 KGHSH, CDR2 LQKENI. Trimming pared 3 bases from V and 2 bases from J, leaving 8 bases between. The CDR3 nucleotides are TGTGCCAGCTCACCGGGGAGAACCTACGAGCAGTACTTC. This sequence encodes CASSPGRTYEQYF. Full variable domain (rest looked up from reference TRBV18 and TRBJ2-7): NAGVMQNPRHLVRRRGQEARLRCSPMKGHSHVYWYRQLPEEGLKFMVYLQKENIIDESGMPKERFSAEFPKEGPSILRIQQVVRGDSAAYFCASSPGRTYEQYFGPGTRLTVT.

The chain couples TRBV5-1 to TRBJ1-4; 11 bases agree with TRBD1. The ends lost 4 bases at V and 3 bases at J; junction bases unmatched: 5. From germline, CDR1 is SGHRS and CDR2 YFSETQ. There are 16 residues in the CDR3. The CDR3 sequence: CASSRGTGGANEKLFF. In DNA form, the CDR3 reads TGCGCCAGCAGCAGAGGGACAGGGGGAGCTAATGAAAAACTGTTTTTT.